This T cell receptor beta chain came from a study of shared clonotypes between healthy human individuals (dated by TCRdb to 2018 to 2021). In terms of the full investigation: A couple of women and a few men aged 18 to 49 years were included in the cohort. Per donor, three plates each were used for CD4 naive and CD4 memory, two for CD8 naive, and one for CD8 memory. The study deeply sequenced blood TCR repertoires of about 5 healthy adults to estimate repertoire size and the extent of clonotype sharing between individuals. Different laboratories and diverse techniques were used to prepare libraries and sequence TCR repertoires, to increase sequencing depth and limit assay-specific biases. Leukapheresis yielded between about 0.85 and 9 billion PBMCs per donor.

The donors were healthy, HIV-negative adults who had no recently reported acute infections or vaccinations. All donors were Caucasian adults living in Nashville, Tennessee, USA. CD4+ T cells were enriched through magnetic negative selection, after which naive cells were positively selected on CD45RA and the remaining negative fraction served as the memory subset. Blood was collected by leukapheresis, and PBMCs were isolated by Ficoll-Histopaque density gradient centrifugation and then cryopreserved in liquid nitrogen vapor phase. Analytical flow cytometry was used to check the purity and quantity of each magnetically sorted T cell population. Each sorted fraction had its genomic DNA isolated and then quantified by UV absorbance on a Nanodrop 2000c. Overall study results and their limits: Compared with non-shared clonotypes, clonotypes shared by all four sorted-subset donors had higher generation probabilities. Across a few donors, about 5.2% of naive CD4, approximately 3.5% of naive CD8, 2.3% of memory CD4, and approximately 0.4% of memory CD8 clonotypes were shared. Because the study included only a small number of donors, the genetic and exposure-history diversity represented was limited. Naive subsets generally had larger estimated clonotype richness than memory subsets. Incomplete sequencing was indicated by rarefaction of sorted-subset datasets, despite the large sequencing depth. Pairwise subsampling indicated that sequencing depth was expected to affect the degree of clonotype sharing among donors. Sampling was restricted to blood, and TCR repertoires in tissue are likely to differ from TCR repertoires in blood.

The CDR3 measures 14 amino acids from cysteine to phenylalanine. Here the CDR3 DNA is all that survives: 42 bases in frame from base 1. Ten or more counts support this clone. The antigen this receptor binds is unknown. It has no much larger one-base neighbor in the sample; base qualities were not kept. TCR CDR3 regions were amplified from genomic DNA by multiplex PCR using the deep immunoSEQ assay. Genomic DNA extracted from each cell subset was distributed evenly over all wells of several immunoSEQ 96-well plates, and each plate served as one replicate. For sorted subsets, roughly 200 ng of genomic DNA, equivalent to tens of thousands of T cell genomes, went into each replicate PCR. The purified libraries were quantified using a Qubit 3.0 fluorometer, sized with a Bioanalyzer 2100, and then quantified again using the KAPA Library Quantification kit. Every immunoSEQ 96-well plate was sequenced on a separate single-read 150-cycle Illumina NextSeq 550 flow cell. In the paper's pipeline: Because the immunoSEQ output held only junctional sequences and lacked quality scores, the filtering could not match the filtering applied to full-length reads. Sequences were annotated with PyIR, a Python wrapper for IgBLAST v1.9, using IMGT germline references to assign V/J genes and CDR3. Reads were removed for weak V/J assignments (E-value above 1e-6), missing CDR3, stop codons, out-of-frame junctions, or ambiguous translated residues. V3J clonotypes were defined by identical inferred V gene, J gene, and CDR3 amino acid sequence. The percentage overlap between two repertoires was calculated by dividing the number of shared unique clonotypes by the size of the smaller repertoire. Richness of each repertoire was evaluated using RTK rarefaction, the Chao1 estimator, and Recon v2.1 estimates of unobserved clonotypes. For all TCRbeta clonotypes obtained by the gDNA method from a few donors, generation probabilities were computed with OLGA. The clones in this table, taken by TCRdb from immuneACCESS, are in-frame only. Not every clone is retained; where verified, under half of the shortfall comes from an unresolved V gene, and the cause of the rest is unknown. D and trimming come from the DNA, and the V and J calls and clone size come from that table. This sample is represented by about 640,000 clones; roughly 70% of them were singletons. 1.8% of the sample is taken by the ten largest.

Source material: memory CD4+ T cells sorted from blood. The cell subset or site label, read with the paper, signifies: CD45RA-negative fraction. The sequence was collected from a woman aged 25 to 39 in good health. The chain couples TRBV21-1 to TRBJ1-3. TRBV21-1 is a pseudogene segment. The DNA sequence is TGTGCCAGCAGCAACCCGAGCTCTGGAAACACCATATATTTT. It specifies CASSNPSSGNTIYF.